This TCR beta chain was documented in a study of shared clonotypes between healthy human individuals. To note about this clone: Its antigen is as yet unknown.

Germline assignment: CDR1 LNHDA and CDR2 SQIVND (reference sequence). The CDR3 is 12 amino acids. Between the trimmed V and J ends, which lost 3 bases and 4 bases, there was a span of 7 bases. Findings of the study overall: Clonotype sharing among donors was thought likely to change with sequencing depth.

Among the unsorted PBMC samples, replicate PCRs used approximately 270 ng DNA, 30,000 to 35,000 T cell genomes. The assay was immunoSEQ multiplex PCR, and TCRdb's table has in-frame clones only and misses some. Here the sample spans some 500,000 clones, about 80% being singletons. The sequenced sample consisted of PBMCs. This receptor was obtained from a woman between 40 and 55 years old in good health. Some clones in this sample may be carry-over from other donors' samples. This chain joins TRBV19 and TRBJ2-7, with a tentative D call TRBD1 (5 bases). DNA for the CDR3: TGTGCCAGTAGTATTTCAGGGTACGAGCAGTACTTC. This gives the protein CASSISGYEQYF. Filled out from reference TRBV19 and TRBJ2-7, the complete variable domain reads DGGITQSPKYLFRKEGQNVTLSCEQNLNHDAMYWYRQDPGQGLRLIYYSQIVNDFQKGDIAEGYSVSREKKESFPLTVTSAQKNPTAFYLCASSISGYEQYFGPGTRLTVT.